One sample yielded the 23 T cell receptor beta chains listed below, sequenced in a study of cytomegalovirus exposure and HLA in healthy donors. PCR employed 60 Vbeta and 13 Jbeta primers. Here immunoSEQ multiplex PCR was the method, and the copy in TCRdb shows in-frame clones only, minus some. Listed are about 160,000 clones; over 1% falls within the top ten. The specimen sequenced was PBMCs. The source of these receptors is a woman aged 55-69 years in good health and CMV-seronegative.

The chain combines TRBV4-1 with TRBJ1-4, with D hard to call. The V gene lost 0 bases and the J gene lost 8 bases, with 10 bases spanning the gap. CDR1 and CDR2 from the germline V gene are MGHRA and YSYEKL. There are 14 residues in the CDR3. CDR3 loop: CASSQDNAEEKLFF. CDR3 nucleotides: TGCGCCAGCAGCCAAGATAATGCGGAAGAAAAACTGTTTTTT.

This chain links TRBV7-3 with TRBJ2-7; 8 nucleotides align to TRBD2. The CDR3 extends over 12 amino acids. Losses at the gene ends were 6 bases for V and 6 bases for J; bases not matched to a gene: 4. Germline lookup yields CDR1 SGHTA and CDR2 FQGTGA. The CDR3 DNA reads TGTGCCAGCAGTCCGGGGGGGGCCGAGCAGTACTTC. It translates to CASSPGGAEQYF.

This chain joins TRBV4-3 and TRBJ1-6, with TRBD1 matching over 7 bases. Germline V gives CDR1 LGHNA, CDR2 YSLEER. CDR3 length: 15 residues. The J segment lost 7 bases and the V segment lost 0 bases, leaving 3 bases of the junction unmatched. This CDR3 reads CASSQETGLNSPLHF. In DNA form, the CDR3 reads TGCGCCAGCAGCCAAGAGACAGGGTTGAATTCACCCCTCCACTTT.

J is TRBJ1-1 and V is TRBV7-2; the D is unclear. Trimming shortened V by 0 bases and J by 1 base, and 6 bases separated the two germline ends. The germline CDR1 and CDR2 sequences are SGHTA and FQGNSA. The CDR3 length is 14 residues. The CDR3 DNA follows: TGTGCCAGCAGCTTAGCACTCTCGAACACTGAAGCTTTCTTT. Its protein is CASSLALSNTEAFF.

The CDR3 spells CASSPTQGTEAFF. The CDR3 nucleotides are TGTGCCAGCAGCCCTACGCAGGGGACTGAAGCTTTCTTT. This chain connects TRBV7-2 to TRBJ1-1; possible D gene TRBD1, 6 bases. From germline, CDR1 is SGHTA and CDR2 FQGNSA. The germline V and J ends were trimmed by 5 bases and 5 bases, with 12 bases remaining between them. This CDR3 has 13 amino acids. Filled out from reference TRBV7-2 and TRBJ1-1, the complete variable domain reads GAGVSQSPSNKVTEKGKDVELRCDPISGHTALYWYRQSLGQGLEFLIYFQGNSAPDKSGLPSDRFSAERTGGSVSTLTIQRTQQEDSAVYLCASSPTQGTEAFFGQGTRLTVV.

The chain joins TRBV5-1 to TRBJ1-1; tentative D call: TRBD1 (6 bases). There are 16 residues in the CDR3. Germline assignment: CDR1 SGHRS and CDR2 YFSETQ. V was shortened by 4 bases and J by 6 bases, with 22 bases between the two germline ends. CDR3 region: CASSRTIDRRSAEAFF. The CDR3 coding sequence is TGCGCCAGCAGCCGTACGATCGACAGGAGGAGCGCTGAAGCTTTCTTT.

The J gene is TRBJ2-5, the V gene TRBV4-3, with TRBD1 matching over 7 bases. V shed 0 bases and J 4 bases; nucleotides not matched to a gene: 5. The germline V gene encodes CDR1 LGHNA and CDR2 YSLEER. CDR3 length: 15 amino acids. This CDR3 reads CASSQDREGAETQYF. The CDR3 region has the DNA TGCGCCAGCAGCCAAGATCGCGAGGGGGCAGAGACCCAGTACTTC.

The genes are TRBV30 and TRBJ1-2; 7 nucleotides agree with TRBD1. Unmatched junction bases numbered 9, after V lost 5 bases and J lost 0 bases. The CDR3 has 15 residues. CDR1 and CDR2 (germline): GTSNPN, SVGIG (reference sequence). CDR3 sequence reads: CAWVPGQLANYGYTF. CDR3 DNA sequence: TGTGCCTGGGTACCGGGACAGTTAGCTAACTATGGCTACACCTTC.

J is TRBJ2-7 and V is TRBV15; 8 positions agree with TRBD1. The junction had 7 bases not matched to a gene; V was cut back by 5 bases and J by 7 bases. CDR1 and CDR2 from the germline V gene are LNHNV and YYDKDF (reference sequence). The CDR3 is 13 amino acids. CDR3 sequence: CATSVTGGWEQYF. For the CDR3, the DNA is TGTGCCACCAGCGTCACAGGGGGTTGGGAGCAGTACTTC.

The chain links TRBV7-3 to TRBJ2-7; 9 positions agree with TRBD1. Germline V gene sequence: CDR1 SGHTA, CDR2 FQGTGA. CDR3 length: 15 residues. V lost 1 base to trimming and J lost 3 bases; unmatched junction nucleotides: 4. CDR3 in DNA: TGTGCCAGCAGCTTAATTGGGACAGGGAACTACGAGCAGTACTTC. This translates into CASSLIGTGNYEQYF.

The chain uses TRBV4-1 and TRBJ1-2, with a tentative D call TRBD1 (6 bases). CDR3 length equals 14 residues. V shed 3 bases and J shed 0 bases, with 8 bases lying between them. Germline V CDR1 and CDR2: MGHRA, YSYEKL. The CDR3 region has the DNA TGCGCCAGCAGCCAGAGACAGGCTAACTATGGCTACACCTTC. Translating gives CASSQRQANYGYTF.

CDR3 region: CATHTGIYGYTF. In nucleotides, the CDR3 is TGTGCCACCCATACAGGAATTTATGGCTACACCTTC. The chain combines TRBV27 with TRBJ1-2; a possible D gene is TRBD1 (5 bases). This CDR3 region has 12 residues. Deletions cut 10 bases from V and 5 bases from J, with 14 bases between. Looked up from germline, CDR1 is MNHEY and CDR2 is SMNVEV (reference sequence).

The rearrangement uses TRBV29-1 and TRBJ2-1, with 9 bases that match TRBD1. Germline V CDR1 and CDR2: SQVTM, ANQGSEA. CDR3 size: 14 residues. Trimming took 6 bases from V and 13 from J; bases not matched to a gene: 16. CDR3 DNA sequence: TGCAGCGTAACCAGGGACAGGGTAGTCGTGGCCCAGTTCTTC. This encodes CSVTRDRVVVAQFF.

The CDR3 protein is CASSLGPGLAGVETQYF. In nucleotides, the CDR3 is TGCGCCAGCAGCCTCGGTCCGGGACTAGCGGGAGTGGAGACCCAGTACTTC. V gene TRBV10-1 combines with J gene TRBJ2-5; 14 bases are shared with TRBD2. The V gene end was trimmed by 6 bases and the J gene end by 5 bases; junction bases not matched to a gene: 11. In germline, CDR1 is WNHNN, CDR2 SYGVQD (reference sequence). CDR3 length equals 17 residues.

The genes are TRBV4-1 and TRBJ1-1; D unresolved. This CDR3 is built from 12 residues. Trimming removed 2 bases at V and 11 bases at J, with 12 bases between. Germline V gives CDR1 MGHRA, CDR2 YSYEKL. The CDR3 DNA follows: TGCGCCAGCAGCCAACGTCCCATTGAGGCTTTCTTT. As protein: CASSQRPIEAFF.

The chain is built from TRBV7-9 and TRBJ2-5, with 7 bases lining up with TRBD2. The trim removed 3 bases at V and 1 base at J, leaving 2 bases unmatched. The germline gives CDR1 SEHNR, CDR2 FQNEAQ (reference sequence). The CDR3 runs to 14 residues. Here the CDR3 DNA reads TGTGCCAGCAGCTTCCCGGGGGGCCAAGAGACCCAGTACTTC. Amino acids: CASSFPGGQETQYF.

Notes on this clone: This sample also contains other DNA sequences that code for the same CDR3. The rearrangement uses TRBV5-1 and TRBJ1-5; the match to TRBD1 covers 9 bases. Germline V gives CDR1 SGHRS, CDR2 YFSETQ. Trimming removed 3 bases from V and 1 base from J; junction bases left unmatched: 2. This CDR3 is 15 amino acids long. The CDR3 here is CASSSGQGSNQPQHF. For the CDR3, the DNA is TGCGCCAGCAGCTCGGGACAGGGAAGCAATCAGCCCCAGCATTTT.

V and J are TRBV2 and TRBJ2-2, with a tentative D call TRBD2 (5 bases). The CDR3 is 15 amino acids. V was clipped by 7 bases and J by 0 bases, with 12 bases between them. Per the germline V gene, CDR1 is SNHLY and CDR2 is FYNNEI. The CDR3 sequence: CASNGGPSNTGELFF. In nucleotides, the CDR3 is TGTGCCAGCAATGGAGGTCCTTCGAACACCGGGGAGCTGTTTTTT.

With respect to this clone: Other DNA sequences from this sample encode an identical CDR3 as well. This chain joins TRBV11-3 and TRBJ2-2, with D unresolved. Trimming cost V 5 bases and J 3 bases, with 4 bases left between them. The CDR3 contains 12 residues. Germline loops: CDR1 SGHNT, CDR2 YENEEA. Here the CDR3 reads CASSPDTGELFF. As DNA, the CDR3 is TGTGCCAGCAGCCCTGACACCGGGGAGCTGTTTTTT.

The chain carries TRBV28 and TRBJ2-7; D unresolved. Germline V gene data show CDR1 as MDHEN and CDR2 as SYDVKM. The V end lost 4 bases, the J end lost 1 base, and 8 bases lay between the germline ends. This CDR3 has 13 residues. This CDR3 reads CASSSHRSYEQYF. CDR3 DNA sequence: TGTGCCAGCAGTTCCCACAGATCCTACGAGCAGTACTTC.

J is TRBJ1-1 and V is TRBV18; 7 nucleotides agree with TRBD1. In germline, CDR1 is KGHSH, CDR2 LQKENI. V lost 3 bases to trimming and J lost 6 bases; unmatched junction nucleotides: 10. CDR3 length equals 15 residues. The CDR3 sequence is CASSPMEQGISEAFF. The CDR3 DNA follows: TGTGCCAGCTCACCGATGGAACAGGGGATATCTGAAGCTTTCTTT.

This rearrangement joins TRBV4-1 to TRBJ2-5; 9 bases align to TRBD1. This CDR3 contains 16 residues. Germline V gene sequence: CDR1 MGHRA, CDR2 YSYEKL. The trim removed 6 bases at V and 1 base at J, leaving 9 bases unmatched. This chain's CDR3 is CASSRGQGPTQETQYF. CDR3 nucleotide sequence: TGCGCCAGCAGTCGCGGACAGGGGCCTACCCAAGAGACCCAGTACTTC.

V gene TRBV12-5 combines with J gene TRBJ1-2; no reliable D call. Germline V CDR1 and CDR2: LGHNT, FRNRAP. The CDR3 totals 11 residues. V was clipped by 1 base and J by 7 bases, with 4 bases between them. CDR3: CASGLAGGYTF. CDR3 DNA: TGTGCTAGTGGTTTGGCAGGTGGCTACACCTTC.